The rows below give T cell receptor beta chains drawn from one sample of a study of response to subunit inactivated influenza vaccine. TCRdb called the RT-PCR reads again in MiXCR, with one record for every CDR3 protein. This sample carries approximately 530,000 distinct CDR3 sequences, 6.5% to 8% of them seen once, and the ten largest clones take around 13%. The sequences come from PBMCs from blood, collected less than 30 months after vaccination. The receptors derive from a man aged 45-69 years who received an inactivated influenza vaccine. The CDR3 runs from the conserved cysteine through the conserved F or W. Each record gives: V gene, clone size, D gene, J gene, CDR3 DNA, CDR3 protein. The D gene is left open where the match is weak. The size field is filled for only some rows; it gives once, few, many or a size class.

V: TRBV7-9; size: NA; D: NA; J: TRBJ1-6; DNA: TGTGCCAGCAGCTTATTCCAGGGGTCGTATAATTCACCCCTCCACTTT; CDR3: CASSLFQGSYNSPLHF
V: TRBV29-1; size: many; D: TRBD2; J: TRBJ2-1; DNA: TGCAGCGTTGGGCTGGCGGGAGGTTGGGAGCAGTTCTTC; CDR3: CSVGLAGGWEQFF
V: TRBV4-2; size: many; D: TRBD1; J: TRBJ2-2; DNA: TGTGCCAGCAGCACCCAGGGGGCCGGGGAGCTGTTTTTT; CDR3: CASSTQGAGELFF
V: TRBV5-1; size: many; D: TRBD1; J: TRBJ2-2; DNA: TGCGCCAGCAGCTTGGCGGGACAGGGGAACACCGGGGAGCTGTTTTTT; CDR3: CASSLAGQGNTGELFF
V: TRBV5-6; size: many; D: NA; J: TRBJ2-5; DNA: TGTGCCAGCAGCTTCCTCGCTGGGGAGACCCAGTACTTC; CDR3: CASSFLAGETQYF
V: TRBV12-3/TRBV12-4; size: many; D: NA; J: TRBJ1-1; DNA: TGCGCCAGCAGCCTACAGGGAGACACTGAAGCTTTCTTT; CDR3: CASSLQGDTEAFF
V: TRBV9; size: few; D: TRBD1; J: TRBJ1-3; DNA: TGTGCCAGCAGCGCCGGACAGGGCTTCTCTGGAAACACCATATATTTT; CDR3: CASSAGQGFSGNTIYF
V: TRBV12-3/TRBV12-4; size: NA; D: TRBD1; J: TRBJ2-3; DNA: TGTGCCAGCAGAAGGACGCCCGGGACAGGCACAGATACGCAGTATTTT; CDR3: CASRRTPGTGTDTQYF
V: TRBV20-1; size: NA; D: NA; J: TRBJ2-3; DNA: TGCAGTGCCGAGTCCCTGGAGGTGGTAGATACGCAGTATTTT; CDR3: CSAESLEVVDTQYF
V: TRBV15; size: many; D: TRBD2; J: TRBJ2-5; DNA: TGTGCCACCAGCGCTCTAGCGGGGGGACAGTACCAAGAGACCCAGTACTTC; CDR3: CATSALAGGQYQETQYF
V: TRBV20-1; size: NA; D: NA; J: TRBJ2-7; DNA: TGCAGTGCTAGAGGGTCCGCGGGGGAGCAGTACTTC; CDR3: CSARGSAGEQYF
V: TRBV20-1; size: few; D: NA; J: TRBJ1-1; DNA: TGCAGTGCTAGAGCCCTTGCCGTCCTGGGGGGCGCAGGAGCTTTCTTT; CDR3: CSARALAVLGGAGAFF
V: TRBV5-5; size: NA; D: NA; J: TRBJ2-7; DNA: TGTGCCAGCAGCTTGGCCAGGGGAAGCTCCTACGAGCAGTACTTC; CDR3: CASSLARGSSYEQYF
V: TRBV7-2; size: many; D: NA; J: TRBJ1-2; DNA: TGTGCCAGCAGCCCCGATGGGGGGGCAAGTTCCTATGGCTACACCTTC; CDR3: CASSPDGGASSYGYTF
V: TRBV20-1; size: NA; D: TRBD2; J: TRBJ2-5; DNA: TGCAGTTCAGGACTAGCGGGAGCCCAAGAGACCCAGTACTTC; CDR3: CSSGLAGAQETQYF
V: TRBV12-3/TRBV12-4; size: NA; D: NA; J: TRBJ2-2; DNA: TGTGCCAGCAGTTTTGTACAGGTACATGGCACCGGGGAGCTGTTTTTT; CDR3: CASSFVQVHGTGELFF
V: TRBV11-2; size: few; D: NA; J: TRBJ2-7; DNA: TGTGCCAGCAGGCGGTCGGGGATTCCCCCCTACGAGCAGTACTTC; CDR3: CASRRSGIPPYEQYF
V: TRBV29-1; size: many; D: TRBD2; J: TRBJ2-1; DNA: TGCAGCGTTGAAGCGGGGGGGTACAATGAGCAGTTCTTC; CDR3: CSVEAGGYNEQFF
V: TRBV12-3/TRBV12-4; size: NA; D: NA; J: TRBJ2-2; DNA: TGTGCCAGCAGTTTCGGCGAGAACACCGGGGAGCTGTTTTTT; CDR3: CASSFGENTGELFF
V: TRBV7-9; size: NA; D: NA; J: TRBJ2-1; DNA: TGTGCCAGCAGCTCGCCGGGAGCGAGGTCCTACAATGAGCAGTTCTTC; CDR3: CASSSPGARSYNEQFF
V: TRBV29-1; size: NA; D: NA; J: TRBJ1-1; DNA: TGCAGCGTTGAGAGGGGCAGGGTGAACACTGAAGCTTTCTTT; CDR3: CSVERGRVNTEAFF
V: TRBV7-2; size: NA; D: NA; J: TRBJ2-7; DNA: TGTGCCAGCAGCTTACAAGGGACGGATCCCTACGAGCAGTACTTC; CDR3: CASSLQGTDPYEQYF
V: TRBV20-1; size: NA; D: TRBD1; J: TRBJ2-7; DNA: TGCAGTGGGACAGGGGGCTACGAGCAGTACTTC; CDR3: CSGTGGYEQYF
V: TRBV5-1; size: many; D: NA; J: TRBJ2-5; DNA: TGTGCCAGCAGCCCAGGGACCAGCCAAGAGACCCAGTACTTC; CDR3: CASSPGTSQETQYF
V: TRBV20-1; size: NA; D: NA; J: TRBJ1-1; DNA: TGCAGTGCTAGAGTATGGGATAGCACTGAAGCTTTCTTT; CDR3: CSARVWDSTEAFF
V: TRBV4-2; size: many; D: NA; J: TRBJ1-1; DNA: TGTGCCAGCAGCCAAGATGCCTTCAGGGTTATGAACGGTGAAGCTTTCTTT; CDR3: CASSQDAFRVMNGEAFF
V: TRBV18; size: NA; D: NA; J: TRBJ2-7; DNA: TGTGCCAGCTCACCACCGGCTTCGGGCTCCTACGAGCAGTACTTC; CDR3: CASSPPASGSYEQYF
V: TRBV29-1; size: few; D: NA; J: TRBJ2-3; DNA: TGCAGCGGGGCCCCTAGCACAGATACGCAGTATTTT; CDR3: CSGAPSTDTQYF
V: TRBV10-3; size: NA; D: TRBD1; J: TRBJ1-5; DNA: TGTGCCATCAGTGAGTCGGGACAGGGCTCGTATAGCAATCAGCCCCAGCATTTT; CDR3: CAISESGQGSYSNQPQHF
V: TRBV6-2/TRBV6-3; size: NA; D: NA; J: TRBJ2-7; DNA: TGTGCCAGCAGTTACTCGGACACCTCCTCTAGAGAGCAGTACTTC; CDR3: CASSYSDTSSREQYF
V: TRBV7-2; size: few; D: TRBD1; J: TRBJ1-2; DNA: TGTGCCAGCAGCCGGGACAGATCCGGCTACACCTTC; CDR3: CASSRDRSGYTF
V: TRBV5-6; size: few; D: TRBD2; J: TRBJ2-5; DNA: TGTGCCAGCAGCAATATATTAGGACTAGCGGGAGTAGAGACCCAGTACTTC; CDR3: CASSNILGLAGVETQYF
V: TRBV29-1; size: NA; D: NA; J: TRBJ2-1; DNA: TGCAGCGTTGAAGCGAGAGCTATTTCCTACAATGAGCAGTTCTTC; CDR3: CSVEARAISYNEQFF
V: TRBV24-1; size: many; D: TRBD1; J: TRBJ2-5; DNA: TGTGCCACCAGTGAGGCCGGGACAGGGATCCAAGAGACCCAGTACTTC; CDR3: CATSEAGTGIQETQYF
V: TRBV20-1; size: NA; D: NA; J: TRBJ1-1; DNA: TGCAGTGCTAGATTTGGCGGGGCGGGGAACACTGAAGCTTTCTTT; CDR3: CSARFGGAGNTEAFF
V: TRBV27; size: few; D: NA; J: TRBJ2-7; DNA: TGTGCCAGCAGTTTGCTAGGCAGTACCTACGAGCAGTACTTC; CDR3: CASSLLGSTYEQYF
V: TRBV28; size: few; D: NA; J: TRBJ2-3; DNA: TGTGCCAGCAGTTTTATCGGCGCGAGCGTGGATACGCAGTATTTT; CDR3: CASSFIGASVDTQYF
V: TRBV29-1; size: many; D: NA; J: TRBJ2-6; DNA: TGCAGCGTTGTATTTCCTGCCTCTGGGGCCAACGTCCTGACTTTC; CDR3: CSVVFPASGANVLTF
V: TRBV10-2; size: NA; D: TRBD2; J: TRBJ2-7; DNA: TGCGCCAGCAATAGCGGGAGTTCCTACGAGCAGTACTTC; CDR3: CASNSGSSYEQYF
V: TRBV12-3/TRBV12-4; size: many; D: TRBD1; J: TRBJ1-1; DNA: TGTGCCAGCACCGCCGGGGGGACAGGGTATGGTGAAGCTTTCTTT; CDR3: CASTAGGTGYGEAFF
V: TRBV5-1; size: many; D: NA; J: TRBJ2-7; DNA: TGCGCCAGCAGCTTGGCCGACAGGTCCTACGAGCAGTACTTC; CDR3: CASSLADRSYEQYF
V: TRBV4-3; size: few; D: TRBD1; J: TRBJ1-6; DNA: TGCGCCAGCAGCCAAGGCCACGGACAGGGGCCTTCACCCCTCCACTTT; CDR3: CASSQGHGQGPSPLHF
V: TRBV9; size: few; D: TRBD1; J: TRBJ1-2; DNA: TGTGCCAGCAGCCGGGGACAGGGGGCAAACTATGGCTACACCTTC; CDR3: CASSRGQGANYGYTF
V: TRBV20-1; size: NA; D: NA; J: TRBJ1-2; DNA: TGCAGTGCTCCGACCGCTGGGGGGGGCTACACCTTC; CDR3: CSAPTAGGGYTF
V: TRBV6-6; size: few; D: NA; J: TRBJ2-7; DNA: TGTGCCAGCAGAGGGGGGGCGGGCGAGCAGTACTTC; CDR3: CASRGGAGEQYF
V: TRBV20-1; size: NA; D: NA; J: TRBJ1-1; DNA: TGCAGTGCTAGACAGGTGGCGGATAGGGCTTTCTTT; CDR3: CSARQVADRAFF
V: TRBV13; size: NA; D: TRBD2; J: TRBJ2-3; DNA: TGTGCCAGCAGCAGATTTCTAGCGGGAGGAATTGCAGATACGCAGTATTTT; CDR3: CASSRFLAGGIADTQYF
V: TRBV11-2; size: few; D: NA; J: TRBJ2-5; DNA: TGTGCCAGCAGCGGCAAGCGGTTTCATCAAGAGACCCAGTACTTC; CDR3: CASSGKRFHQETQYF
V: TRBV29-1; size: NA; D: NA; J: TRBJ2-7; DNA: TGCAGCGCCATAGGACAGACCTACGAGCAGTACTTC; CDR3: CSAIGQTYEQYF
V: TRBV20-1; size: NA; D: TRBD2; J: TRBJ2-3; DNA: TGCAGTGCTCCCCGGCTTAGACTAGCGGGAGTCCCAGATACGCAGTATTTT; CDR3: CSAPRLRLAGVPDTQYF
V: TRBV10-3; size: NA; D: NA; J: TRBJ2-6; DNA: TGTGCCATCAGTGAGTCTAGGGGGGCTGGGGCCAACGTCCTGACTTTC; CDR3: CAISESRGAGANVLTF
V: TRBV5-1; size: many; D: TRBD1; J: TRBJ1-1; DNA: TGCGCCAGCAGTAGTACCGGGACAGCCTTTTTGAACACTGAAGCTTTCTTT; CDR3: CASSSTGTAFLNTEAFF
V: TRBV11-1; size: many; D: NA; J: TRBJ2-1; DNA: TGTGCCAGCAGCCTTGTCTGGGCGTCTGGGAATGAGCAGTTCTTC; CDR3: CASSLVWASGNEQFF